This TCR beta chain is drawn from a study of T cell responses to AZD1222 COVID-19 vaccine. Study results and caveats: Females outnumbered males among donors, who were mostly white British; clonal diversity was possibly underestimated. In the spike-specific TCR repertoire, nearly half reportedly target unmutated variant regions. An increase in Spike-specific TCR breadth and depth was observed after two AZD1222 doses. At 160-218 and 743-854, vaccine-associated CD4 TCRs were dominant, and they spanned spike.

Concerning this clone itself: Its specificity is not known.

V shed 0 bases and J shed 3 bases, with 12 bases lying between them. The CDR3 contains 14 residues. CDR1 GTSNPN and CDR2 SVGIG come from the germline V gene (reference sequence). Only in-frame clones appear in the TCRdb table, and some are missing; sequencing was by immunoSEQ multiplex PCR. Among over 150,000 clones listed, over 85% were seen once. The source material was peripheral blood, sampled 28 days after the second dose of the MenACWY control vaccine. The clonotype was recovered from an adult who received the MenACWY meningococcal vaccine as a control. The rearrangement uses TRBV30 and TRBJ2-7; D unclear. CDR3 sequence: CAWSVATNYYEQYF. For the CDR3, the DNA is TGTGCCTGGAGTGTAGCGACAAATTACTACGAGCAGTACTTC. The full variable domain, rest sourced from reference TRBV30 and TRBJ2-7, is SQTIHQWPATLVQPVGSPLSLECTVEGTSNPNLYWYRQAAGRGLQLLFYSVGIGQISSEVPQNLSASRPQDRQFILSSKKLLLSDSGFYLCAWSVATNYYEQYFGPGTRLTVT.